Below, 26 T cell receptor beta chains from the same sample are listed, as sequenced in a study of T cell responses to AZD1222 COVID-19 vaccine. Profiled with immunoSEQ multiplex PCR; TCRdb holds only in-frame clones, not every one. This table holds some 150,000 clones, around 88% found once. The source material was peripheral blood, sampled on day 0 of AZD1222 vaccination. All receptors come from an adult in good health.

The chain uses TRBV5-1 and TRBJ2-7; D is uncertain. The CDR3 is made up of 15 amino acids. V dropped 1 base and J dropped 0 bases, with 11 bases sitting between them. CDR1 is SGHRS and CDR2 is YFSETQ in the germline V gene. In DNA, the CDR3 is TGCGCCAGCAGCTTGTTGCCGATGAGCTCCTACGAGCAGTACTTC. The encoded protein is CASSLLPMSSYEQYF.

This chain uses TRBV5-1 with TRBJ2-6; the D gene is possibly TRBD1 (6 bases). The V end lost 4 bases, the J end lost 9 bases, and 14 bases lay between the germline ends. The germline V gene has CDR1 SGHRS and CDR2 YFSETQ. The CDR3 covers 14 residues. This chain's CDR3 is CASSRGGANNVLTF. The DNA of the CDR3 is TGCGCCAGCAGCCGAGGGGGAGCCAACAACGTCCTGACTTTC.

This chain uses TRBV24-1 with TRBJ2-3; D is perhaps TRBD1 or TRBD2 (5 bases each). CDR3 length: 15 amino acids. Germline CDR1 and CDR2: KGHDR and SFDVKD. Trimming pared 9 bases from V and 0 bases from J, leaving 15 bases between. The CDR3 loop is CATPDRDRSTDTQYF. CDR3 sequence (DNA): TGTGCCACCCCTGACCGGGACCGTAGCACAGATACGCAGTATTTT.

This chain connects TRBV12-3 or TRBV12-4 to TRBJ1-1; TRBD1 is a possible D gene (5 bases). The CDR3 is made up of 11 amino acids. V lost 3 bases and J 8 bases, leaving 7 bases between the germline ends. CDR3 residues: CASSFRGEAFF. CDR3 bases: TGTGCCAGCAGTTTCCGGGGGGAAGCTTTCTTT.

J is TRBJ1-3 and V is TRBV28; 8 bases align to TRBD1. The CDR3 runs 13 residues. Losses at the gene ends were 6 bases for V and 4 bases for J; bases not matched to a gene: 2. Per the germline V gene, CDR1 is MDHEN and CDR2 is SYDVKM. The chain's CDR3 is CASRGQGGNTIYF. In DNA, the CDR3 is TGTGCCAGCAGAGGACAGGGAGGAAACACCATATATTTT.

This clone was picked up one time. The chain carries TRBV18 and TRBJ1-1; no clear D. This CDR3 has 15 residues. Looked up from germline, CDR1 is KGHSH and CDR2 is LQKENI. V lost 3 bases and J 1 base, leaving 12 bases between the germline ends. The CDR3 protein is CASSPLGRWNTEAFF. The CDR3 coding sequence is TGTGCCAGCTCACCCCTTGGACGGTGGAACACTGAAGCTTTCTTT.

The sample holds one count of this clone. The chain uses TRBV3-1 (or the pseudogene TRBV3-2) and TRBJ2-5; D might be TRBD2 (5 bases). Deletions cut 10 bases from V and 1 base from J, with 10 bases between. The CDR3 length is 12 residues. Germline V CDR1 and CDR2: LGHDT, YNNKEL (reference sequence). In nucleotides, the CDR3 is TGTGCCACCGGAGGACCCCAAGAGACCCAGTACTTC. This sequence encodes CATGGPQETQYF.

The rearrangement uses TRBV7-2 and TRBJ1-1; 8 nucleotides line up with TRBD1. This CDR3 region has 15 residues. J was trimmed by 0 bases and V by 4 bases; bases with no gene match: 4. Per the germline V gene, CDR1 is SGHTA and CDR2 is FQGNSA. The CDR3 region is CASSSQGEVNTEAFF. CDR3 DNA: TGTGCCAGCAGCTCACAGGGGGAGGTGAACACTGAAGCTTTCTTT.

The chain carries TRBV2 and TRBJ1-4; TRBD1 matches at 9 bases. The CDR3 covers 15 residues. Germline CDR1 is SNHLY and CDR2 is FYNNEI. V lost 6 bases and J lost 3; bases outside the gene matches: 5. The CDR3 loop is CASRERTGANEKLFF. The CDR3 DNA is TGTGCCAGCAGGGAAAGGACAGGGGCTAATGAAAAACTGTTTTTT.

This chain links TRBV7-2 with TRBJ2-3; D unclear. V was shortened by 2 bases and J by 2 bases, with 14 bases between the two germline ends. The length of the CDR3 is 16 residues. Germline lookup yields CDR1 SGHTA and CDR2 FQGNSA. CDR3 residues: CASSLTVSLSTDTQYF. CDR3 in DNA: TGTGCCAGCAGCTTAACAGTCTCCCTTTCCACAGATACGCAGTATTTT.

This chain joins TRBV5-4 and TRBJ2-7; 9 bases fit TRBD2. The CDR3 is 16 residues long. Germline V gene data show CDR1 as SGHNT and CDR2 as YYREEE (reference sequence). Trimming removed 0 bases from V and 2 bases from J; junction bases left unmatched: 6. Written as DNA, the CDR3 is TGTGCCAGCAGCTTGGTACCTGGCGGGGGGGCCTACGAGCAGTACTTC. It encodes CASSLVPGGGAYEQYF.

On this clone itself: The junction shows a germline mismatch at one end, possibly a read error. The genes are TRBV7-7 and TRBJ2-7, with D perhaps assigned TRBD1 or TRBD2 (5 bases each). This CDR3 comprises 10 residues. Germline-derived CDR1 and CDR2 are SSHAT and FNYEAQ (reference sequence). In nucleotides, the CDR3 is TGTGCTAGCAGCTCCCGGGACGCGTACTTC. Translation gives CASSSRDAYF. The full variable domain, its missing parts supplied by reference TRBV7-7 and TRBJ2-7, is GAGVSQSPRYKVTKRGQDVTLRCDPISSHATLYWYQQALGQGPEFLTYFNYEAQPDKSGLPSDRFSAERPEGSISTLTIQRTEQRDSAMYRCASSSRDAYFGPGTRLTVT.

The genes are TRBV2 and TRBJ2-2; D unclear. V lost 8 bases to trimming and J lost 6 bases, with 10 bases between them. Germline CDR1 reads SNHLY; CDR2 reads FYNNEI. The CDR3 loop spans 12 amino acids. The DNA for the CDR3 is TGTGCCAGCTCCTCCGTGGCCGGGGAGCTGTTTTTT. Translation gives CASSSVAGELFF.

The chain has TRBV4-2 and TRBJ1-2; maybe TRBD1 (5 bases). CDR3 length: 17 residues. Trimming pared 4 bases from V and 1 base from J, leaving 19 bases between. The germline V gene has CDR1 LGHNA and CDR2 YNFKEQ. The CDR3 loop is CASSRGAEGVGNYGYTF. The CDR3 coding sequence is TGTGCCAGCAGCCGCGGGGCGGAGGGCGTCGGTAACTATGGCTACACCTTC.

The chain's CDR3 is CASSFQGFTGYTF. As DNA, the CDR3 is TGTGCCAGCAGTTTTCAGGGGTTCACAGGCTACACCTTC. This chain connects TRBV28 to TRBJ1-2; TRBD1 is a possible D gene (6 bases). Germline V gene sequence: CDR1 MDHEN, CDR2 SYDVKM. Between the trimmed V and J ends, which lost 3 bases and 8 bases, there was a span of 13 bases. The CDR3 is 13 residues long.

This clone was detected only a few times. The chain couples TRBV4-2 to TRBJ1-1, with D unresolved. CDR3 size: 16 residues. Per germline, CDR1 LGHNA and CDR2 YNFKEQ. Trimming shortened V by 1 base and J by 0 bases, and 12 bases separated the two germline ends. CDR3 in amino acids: CASSQVDADMNTEAFF. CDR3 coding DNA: TGTGCCAGCAGCCAAGTTGATGCGGATATGAACACTGAAGCTTTCTTT.

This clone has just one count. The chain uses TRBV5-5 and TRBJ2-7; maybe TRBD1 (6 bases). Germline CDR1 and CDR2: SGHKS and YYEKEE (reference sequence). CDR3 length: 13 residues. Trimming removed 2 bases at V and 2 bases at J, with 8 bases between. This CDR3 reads CASSFQGTYEQYF. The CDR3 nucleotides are TGTGCCAGCAGCTTCCAGGGGACCTACGAGCAGTACTTC. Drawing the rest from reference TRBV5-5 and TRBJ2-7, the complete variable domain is DAGVTQSPTHLIKTRGQQVTLRCSPISGHKSVSWYQQVLGQGPQFIFQYYEKEERGRGNFPDRFSARQFPNYSSELNVNALLLGDSALYLCASSFQGTYEQYFGPGTRLTVT.

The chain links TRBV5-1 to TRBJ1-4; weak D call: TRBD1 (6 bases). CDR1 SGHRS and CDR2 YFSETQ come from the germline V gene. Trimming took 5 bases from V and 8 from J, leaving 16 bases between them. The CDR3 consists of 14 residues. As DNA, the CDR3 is TGCGCCAGCAGTTTCGGGACTCAGGGGGAAAAACTGTTTTTT. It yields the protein CASSFGTQGEKLFF.

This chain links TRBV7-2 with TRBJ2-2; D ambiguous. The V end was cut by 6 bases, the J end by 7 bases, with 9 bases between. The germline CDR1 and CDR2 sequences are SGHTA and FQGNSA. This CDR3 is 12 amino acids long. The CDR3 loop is CASRSGVGELFF. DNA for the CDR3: TGTGCCAGCAGATCTGGAGTCGGGGAGCTGTTTTTT.

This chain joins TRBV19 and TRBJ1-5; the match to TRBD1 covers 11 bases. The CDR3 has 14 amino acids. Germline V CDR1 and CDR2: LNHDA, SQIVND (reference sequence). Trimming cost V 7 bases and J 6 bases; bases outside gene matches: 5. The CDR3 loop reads CASIGTGGGQPQHF. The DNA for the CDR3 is TGTGCCAGTATCGGGACAGGGGGGGGTCAGCCCCAGCATTTT.

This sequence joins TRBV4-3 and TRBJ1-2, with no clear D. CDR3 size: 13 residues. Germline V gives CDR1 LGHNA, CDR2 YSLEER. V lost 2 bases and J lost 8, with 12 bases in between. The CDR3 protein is CASSQTDARGYTF. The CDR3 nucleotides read TGCGCCAGCAGCCAAACCGATGCGAGAGGCTACACCTTC.

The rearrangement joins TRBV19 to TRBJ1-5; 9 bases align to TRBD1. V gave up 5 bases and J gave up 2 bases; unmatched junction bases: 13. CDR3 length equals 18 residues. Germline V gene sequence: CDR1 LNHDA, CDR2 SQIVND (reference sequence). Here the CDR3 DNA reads TGTGCCAGTAGTCGATCCGGGACAGGGAGGTCCGGCAATCAGCCCCAGCATTTT. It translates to CASSRSGTGRSGNQPQHF.

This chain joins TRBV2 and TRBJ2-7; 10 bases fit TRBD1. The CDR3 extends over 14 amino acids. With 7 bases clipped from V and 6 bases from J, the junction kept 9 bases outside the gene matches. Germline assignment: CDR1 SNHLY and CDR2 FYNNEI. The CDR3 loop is CASIPGQGSLEQYF. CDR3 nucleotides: TGTGCCAGCATCCCGGGACAGGGGTCTCTCGAGCAGTACTTC.

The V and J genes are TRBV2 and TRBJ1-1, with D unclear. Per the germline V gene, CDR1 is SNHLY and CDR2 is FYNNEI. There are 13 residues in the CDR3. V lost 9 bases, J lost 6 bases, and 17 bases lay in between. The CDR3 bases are TGTGCCAGGTTGAGCGAGATGGGATCTGAAGCTTTCTTT. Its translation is CARLSEMGSEAFF.

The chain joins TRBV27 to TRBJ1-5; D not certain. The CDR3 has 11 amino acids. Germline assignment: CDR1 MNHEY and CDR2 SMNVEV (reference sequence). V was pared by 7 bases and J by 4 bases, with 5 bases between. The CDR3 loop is CASTCNQPQHF. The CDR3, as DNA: TGTGCCAGCACCTGTAATCAGCCCCAGCATTTT.

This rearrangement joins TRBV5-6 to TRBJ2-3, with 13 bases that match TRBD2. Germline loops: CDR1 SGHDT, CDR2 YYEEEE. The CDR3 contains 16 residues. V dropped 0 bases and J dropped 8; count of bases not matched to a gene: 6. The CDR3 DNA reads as TGTGCCAGCAGCTTGGTTACTAGCGGGGGGGCCGTTACGCAGTATTTT. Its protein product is CASSLVTSGGAVTQYF. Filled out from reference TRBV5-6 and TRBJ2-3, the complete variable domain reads DAGVTQSPTHLIKTRGQQVTLRCSPKSGHDTVSWYQQALGQGPQFIFQYYEEEERQRGNFPDRFSGHQFPNYSSELNVNALLLGDSALYLCASSLVTSGGAVTQYFGPGTRLTVL.